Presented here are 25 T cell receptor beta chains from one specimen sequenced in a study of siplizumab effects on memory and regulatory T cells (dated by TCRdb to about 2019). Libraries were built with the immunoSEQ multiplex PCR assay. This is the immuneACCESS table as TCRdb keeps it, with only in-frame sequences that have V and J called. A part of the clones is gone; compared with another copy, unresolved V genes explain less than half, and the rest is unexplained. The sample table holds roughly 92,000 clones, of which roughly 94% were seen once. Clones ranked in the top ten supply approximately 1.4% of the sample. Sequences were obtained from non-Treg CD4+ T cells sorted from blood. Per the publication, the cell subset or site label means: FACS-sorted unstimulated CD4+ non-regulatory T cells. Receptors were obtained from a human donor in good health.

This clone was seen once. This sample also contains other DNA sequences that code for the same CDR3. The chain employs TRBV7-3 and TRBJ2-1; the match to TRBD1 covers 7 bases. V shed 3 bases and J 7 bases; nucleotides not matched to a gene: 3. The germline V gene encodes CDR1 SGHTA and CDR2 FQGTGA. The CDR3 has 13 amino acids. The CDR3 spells CASSLRQGNEQFF. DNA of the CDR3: TGTGCCAGCAGCTTGCGACAGGGTAATGAGCAGTTCTTC.

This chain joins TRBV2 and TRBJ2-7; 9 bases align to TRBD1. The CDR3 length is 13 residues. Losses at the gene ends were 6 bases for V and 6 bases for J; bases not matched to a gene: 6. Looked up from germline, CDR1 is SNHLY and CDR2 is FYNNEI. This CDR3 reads CASRRTGDGEQYF. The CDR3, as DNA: TGTGCCAGCAGGAGGACAGGGGATGGCGAGCAGTACTTC.

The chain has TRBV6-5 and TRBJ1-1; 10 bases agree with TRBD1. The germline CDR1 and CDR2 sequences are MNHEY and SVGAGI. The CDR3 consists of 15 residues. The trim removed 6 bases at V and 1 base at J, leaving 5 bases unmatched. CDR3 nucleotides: TGTGCCAGCAGACGGGACAGGGGTACGAACACTGAAGCTTTCTTT. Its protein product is CASRRDRGTNTEAFF.

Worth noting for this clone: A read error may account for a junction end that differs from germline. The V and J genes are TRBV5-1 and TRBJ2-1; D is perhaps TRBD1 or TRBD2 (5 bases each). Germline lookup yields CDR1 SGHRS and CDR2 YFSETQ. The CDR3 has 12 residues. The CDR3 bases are TGCGCCAGCAGCCCCTTCGGGGACCCTGAGCTCTTC. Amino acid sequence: CASSPFGDPELF.

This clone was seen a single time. The CDR3 sequence: CASSFERLAGNQETQYF. The CDR3 DNA follows: TGTGCCAGCAGTTTTGAACGCCTAGCGGGGAATCAAGAGACCCAGTACTTC. The chain is built from TRBV27 and TRBJ2-5, with 9 bases identical to TRBD2. The CDR3 is 17 amino acids. The ends lost 3 bases at V and 2 bases at J; junction bases unmatched: 10. The germline V gene has CDR1 MNHEY and CDR2 SMNVEV (reference sequence).

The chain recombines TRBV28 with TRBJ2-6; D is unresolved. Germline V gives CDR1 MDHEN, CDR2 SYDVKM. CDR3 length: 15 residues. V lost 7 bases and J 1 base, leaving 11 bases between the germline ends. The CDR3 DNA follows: TGTGCCAGCACCCGACCCATTTCTGGGGCCAACGTCCTGACTTTC. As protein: CASTRPISGANVLTF.

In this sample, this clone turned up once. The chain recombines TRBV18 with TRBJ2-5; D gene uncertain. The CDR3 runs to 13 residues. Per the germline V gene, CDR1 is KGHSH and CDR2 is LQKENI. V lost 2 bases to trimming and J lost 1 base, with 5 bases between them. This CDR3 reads CASSPGVQETQYF. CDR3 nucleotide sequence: TGTGCCAGCTCACCAGGAGTCCAAGAGACCCAGTACTTC.

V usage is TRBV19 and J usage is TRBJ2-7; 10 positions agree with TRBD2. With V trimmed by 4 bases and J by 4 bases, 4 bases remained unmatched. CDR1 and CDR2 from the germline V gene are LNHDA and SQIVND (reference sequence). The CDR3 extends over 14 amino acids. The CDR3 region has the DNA TGTGCCAGTAGTACACCGGGACTAGCGTACGAGCAGTACTTC. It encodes CASSTPGLAYEQYF.

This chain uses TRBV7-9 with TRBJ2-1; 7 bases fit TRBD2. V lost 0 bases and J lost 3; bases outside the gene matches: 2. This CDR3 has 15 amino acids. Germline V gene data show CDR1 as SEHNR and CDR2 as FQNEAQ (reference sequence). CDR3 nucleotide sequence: TGTGCCAGCAGCTTAGCTAGCGGGTTCTACAATGAGCAGTTCTTC. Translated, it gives CASSLASGFYNEQFF. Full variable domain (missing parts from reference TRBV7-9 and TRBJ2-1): DTGVSQNPRHKITKRGQNVTFRCDPISEHNRLYWYRQTLGQGPEFLTYFQNEAQLEKSRLLSDRFSAERPKGSFSTLEIQRTEQGDSAMYLCASSLASGFYNEQFFGPGTRLTVL.

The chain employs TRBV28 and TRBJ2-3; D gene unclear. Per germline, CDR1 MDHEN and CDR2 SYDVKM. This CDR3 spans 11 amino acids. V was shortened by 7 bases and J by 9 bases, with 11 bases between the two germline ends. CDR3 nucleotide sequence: TGTGCCAGCACCAAGGCCCGCACGCAGTATTTT. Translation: CASTKARTQYF.

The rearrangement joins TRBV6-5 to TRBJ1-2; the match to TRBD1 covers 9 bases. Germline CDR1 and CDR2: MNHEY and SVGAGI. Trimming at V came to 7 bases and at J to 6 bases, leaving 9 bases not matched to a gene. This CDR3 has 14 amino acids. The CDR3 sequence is CASKWNRGLDGYTF. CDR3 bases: TGTGCCAGCAAATGGAACAGGGGGCTAGATGGCTACACCTTC.

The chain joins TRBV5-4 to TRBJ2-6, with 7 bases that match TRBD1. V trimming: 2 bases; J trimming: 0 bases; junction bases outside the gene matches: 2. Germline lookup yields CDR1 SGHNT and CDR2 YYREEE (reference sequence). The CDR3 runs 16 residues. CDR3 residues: CASSLKGASGANVLTF. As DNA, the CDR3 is TGTGCCAGCAGCTTAAAGGGGGCCTCTGGGGCCAACGTCCTGACTTTC.

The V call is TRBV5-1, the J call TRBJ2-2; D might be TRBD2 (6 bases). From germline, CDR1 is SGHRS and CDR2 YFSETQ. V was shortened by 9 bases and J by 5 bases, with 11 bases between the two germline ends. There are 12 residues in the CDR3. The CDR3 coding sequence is TGCGCCACCACCCGGGGGACCGGGGAGCTGTTTTTT. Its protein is CATTRGTGELFF.

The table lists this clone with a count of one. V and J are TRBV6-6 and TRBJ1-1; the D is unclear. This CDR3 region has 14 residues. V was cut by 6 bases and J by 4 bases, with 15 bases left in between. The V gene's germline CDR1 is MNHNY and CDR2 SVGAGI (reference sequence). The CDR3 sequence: CASRDKPWSTEAFF. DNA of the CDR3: TGTGCCAGCAGGGATAAGCCCTGGAGCACTGAAGCTTTCTTT.

In nucleotides, the CDR3 is TGCGCCAGCAGCCACCCGGCAGGGGAAGAAGCTTTCTTT. It specifies CASSHPAGEEAFF. The chain employs TRBV5-1 and TRBJ1-1; a weak D match, TRBD1 (6 bases). The CDR3 spans 13 residues. CDR1 and CDR2 (germline): SGHRS, YFSETQ. The V gene lost 4 bases and the J gene lost 8 bases, with 15 bases spanning the gap.

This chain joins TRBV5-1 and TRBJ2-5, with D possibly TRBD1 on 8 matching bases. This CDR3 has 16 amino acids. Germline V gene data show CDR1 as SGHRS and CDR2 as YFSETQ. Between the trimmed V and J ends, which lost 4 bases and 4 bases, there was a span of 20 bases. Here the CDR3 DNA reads TGCGCCAGCAGCATGGGGACAGGCGGGGGAGGAGAGACCCAGTACTTC. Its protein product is CASSMGTGGGGETQYF.

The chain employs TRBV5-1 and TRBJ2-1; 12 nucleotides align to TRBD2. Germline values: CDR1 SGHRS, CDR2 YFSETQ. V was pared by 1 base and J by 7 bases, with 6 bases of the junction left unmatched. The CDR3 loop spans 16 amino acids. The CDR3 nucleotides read TGCGCCAGCAGCTTGACTACTAGCGGGAGGACTAATGAGCAGTTCTTC. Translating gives CASSLTTSGRTNEQFF.

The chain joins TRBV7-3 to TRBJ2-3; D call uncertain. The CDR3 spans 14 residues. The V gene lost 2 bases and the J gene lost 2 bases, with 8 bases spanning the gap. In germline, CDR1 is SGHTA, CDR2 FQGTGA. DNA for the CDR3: TGTGCCAGCAGCTTACAACCAAACACAGATACGCAGTATTTT. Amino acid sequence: CASSLQPNTDTQYF.

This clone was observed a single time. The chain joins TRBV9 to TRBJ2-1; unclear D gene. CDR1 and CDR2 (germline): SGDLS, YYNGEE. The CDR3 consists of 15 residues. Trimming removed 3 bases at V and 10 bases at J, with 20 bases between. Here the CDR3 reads CASSAGASDDLEQFF. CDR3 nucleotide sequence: TGTGCCAGCAGCGCGGGCGCGTCCGATGACCTAGAGCAGTTCTTC.

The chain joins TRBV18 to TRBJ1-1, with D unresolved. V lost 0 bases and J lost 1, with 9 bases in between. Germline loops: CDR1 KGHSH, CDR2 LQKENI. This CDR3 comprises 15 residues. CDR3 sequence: CASSPPDLGNTEAFF. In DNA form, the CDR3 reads TGTGCCAGCTCACCACCAGATTTGGGGAACACTGAAGCTTTCTTT.

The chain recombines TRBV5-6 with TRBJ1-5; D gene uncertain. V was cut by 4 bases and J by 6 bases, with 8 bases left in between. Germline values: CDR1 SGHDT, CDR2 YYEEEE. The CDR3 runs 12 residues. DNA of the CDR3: TGTGCCAGCAGCGTGGACGGTCAGCCCCAGCATTTT. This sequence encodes CASSVDGQPQHF.

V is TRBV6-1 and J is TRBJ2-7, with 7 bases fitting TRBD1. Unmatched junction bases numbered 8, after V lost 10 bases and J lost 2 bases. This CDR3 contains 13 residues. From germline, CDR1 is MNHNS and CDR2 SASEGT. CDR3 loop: CANGQDFPYEQYF. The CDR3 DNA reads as TGTGCCAACGGACAGGACTTTCCCTACGAGCAGTACTTC.

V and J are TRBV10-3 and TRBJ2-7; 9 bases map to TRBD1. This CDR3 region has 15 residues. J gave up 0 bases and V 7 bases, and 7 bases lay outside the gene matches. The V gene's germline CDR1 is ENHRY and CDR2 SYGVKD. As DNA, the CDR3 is TGTGCCATCAAACCGGGACAGGGTGACTCCTACGAGCAGTACTTC. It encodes CAIKPGQGDSYEQYF.

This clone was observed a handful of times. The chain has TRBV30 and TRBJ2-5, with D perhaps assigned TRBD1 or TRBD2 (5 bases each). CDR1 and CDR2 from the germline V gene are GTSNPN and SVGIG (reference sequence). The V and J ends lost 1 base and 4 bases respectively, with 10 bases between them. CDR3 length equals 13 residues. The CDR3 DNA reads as TGTGCCTGGAGTGCCGGGGACGGAGAGACCCAGTACTTC. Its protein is CAWSAGDGETQYF. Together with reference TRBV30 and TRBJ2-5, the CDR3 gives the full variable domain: SQTIHQWPATLVQPVGSPLSLECTVEGTSNPNLYWYRQAAGRGLQLLFYSVGIGQISSEVPQNLSASRPQDRQFILSSKKLLLSDSGFYLCAWSAGDGETQYFGPGTRLLVL.

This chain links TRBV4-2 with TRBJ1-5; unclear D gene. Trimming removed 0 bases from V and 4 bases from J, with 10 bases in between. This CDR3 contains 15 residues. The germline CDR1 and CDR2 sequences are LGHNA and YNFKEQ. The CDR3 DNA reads TGTGCCAGCAGCCAAGACATGGGCGCAAATCAGCCCCAGCATTTT. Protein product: CASSQDMGANQPQHF.